This entry concerns a single TCR beta chain. The target antigen is unknown. The data derive from a study of cytomegalovirus exposure and HLA in healthy donors. General study findings and limits: It was found in a later analysis that first-cohort TCR clusters tended to co-occur in the 95 to 150 validation repertoires. 150 or so TCR beta chains were listed as cytomegalovirus-associated. Specific recognition of CMV antigens was confirmed in vitro for a few chains (all CMV-associated). Reported results showed that the classifier diagnosed cytomegalovirus status with high specificity and sensitivity.

Sequencing used immunoSEQ multiplex PCR; TCRdb keeps in-frame clones, though not all of them. This table has 200,000 to 250,000 clones, over 80% appearing once. Germline assignment: CDR1 SGHTA and CDR2 FQGTGA. V lost 0 bases, J lost 4 bases, and 8 bases lay in between. This CDR3 has 14 amino acids. This sequence joins TRBV7-3 and TRBJ2-3, with D tentatively TRBD1 (5 bases). The sample was PBMCs. This clonotype was obtained from a woman in her 30s in good health and CMV-seropositive. The CDR3: CASSLTGQADTQYF. In DNA, the CDR3 is TGTGCCAGCAGCTTAACAGGACAAGCAGATACGCAGTATTTT. Combining the CDR3 with reference TRBV7-3 and TRBJ2-3 gives the whole variable domain GAGVSQTPSNKVTEKGKYVELRCDPISGHTALYWYRQSLGQGPEFLIYFQGTGAADDSGLPNDRFFAVRPEGSVSTLKIQRTERGDSAVYLCASSLTGQADTQYFGPGTRLTVL.